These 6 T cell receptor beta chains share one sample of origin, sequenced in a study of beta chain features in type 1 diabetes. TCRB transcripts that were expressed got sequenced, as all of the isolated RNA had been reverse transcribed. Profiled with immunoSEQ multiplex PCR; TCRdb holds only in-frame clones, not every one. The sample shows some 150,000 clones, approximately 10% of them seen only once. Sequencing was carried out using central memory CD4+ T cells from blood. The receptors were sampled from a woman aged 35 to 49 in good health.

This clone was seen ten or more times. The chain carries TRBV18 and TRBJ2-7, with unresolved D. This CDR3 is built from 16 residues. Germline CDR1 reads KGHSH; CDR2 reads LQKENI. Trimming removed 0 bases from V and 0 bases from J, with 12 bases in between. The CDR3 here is CASSPPSVASSYEQYF. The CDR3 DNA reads TGTGCCAGCTCACCACCATCCGTCGCCAGCTCCTACGAGCAGTACTTC.

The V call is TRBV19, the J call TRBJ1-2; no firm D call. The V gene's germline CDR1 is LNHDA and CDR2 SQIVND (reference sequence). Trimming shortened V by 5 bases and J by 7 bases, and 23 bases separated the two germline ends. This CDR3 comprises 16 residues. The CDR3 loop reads CASSYPPGTNPLGYTF. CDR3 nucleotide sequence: TGTGCCAGTAGTTATCCCCCAGGAACCAATCCCCTTGGCTACACCTTC.

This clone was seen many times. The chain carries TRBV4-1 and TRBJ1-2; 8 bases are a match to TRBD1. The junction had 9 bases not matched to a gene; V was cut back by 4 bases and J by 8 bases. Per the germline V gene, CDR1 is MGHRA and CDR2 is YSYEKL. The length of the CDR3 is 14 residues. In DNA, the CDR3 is TGCGCCAGCAGCCCCGCCCGGACAGGGTACGGCTACACCTTC. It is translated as CASSPARTGYGYTF.

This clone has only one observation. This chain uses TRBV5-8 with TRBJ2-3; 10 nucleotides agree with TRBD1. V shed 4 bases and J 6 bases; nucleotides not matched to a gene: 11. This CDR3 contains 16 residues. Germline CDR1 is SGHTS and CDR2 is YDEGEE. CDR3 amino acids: CASSATGGVWYDTQYF. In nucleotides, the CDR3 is TGTGCCAGCAGCGCGACAGGGGGCGTTTGGTACGATACGCAGTATTTT.

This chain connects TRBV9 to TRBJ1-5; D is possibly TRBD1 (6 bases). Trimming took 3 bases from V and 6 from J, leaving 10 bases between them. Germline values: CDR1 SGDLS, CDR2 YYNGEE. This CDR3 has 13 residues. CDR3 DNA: TGTGCCAGCAGCGGTCAGGGGTTTCAGCCCCAGCATTTT. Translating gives CASSGQGFQPQHF.

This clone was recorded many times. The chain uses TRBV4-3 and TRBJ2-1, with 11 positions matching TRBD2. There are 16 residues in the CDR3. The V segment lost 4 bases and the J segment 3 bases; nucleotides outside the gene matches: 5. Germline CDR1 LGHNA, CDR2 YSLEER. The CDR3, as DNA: TGCGCCAGCAGCCGCTCCGGGACTAGCGGCTACAATGAGCAGTTCTTC. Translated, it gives CASSRSGTSGYNEQFF.